The subject of this entry is one T cell receptor (beta chain). This specimen belongs to a study of lymphopenia after photon versus proton radiotherapy. The method was immunoSEQ multiplex PCR; TCRdb's version includes in-frame clones alone and lacks a portion of them. The data contain 55,000 to 85,000 clones, about nine tenths of them singletons. After removal of 8 bases from V and 0 bases from J, the junction contained 12 bases not matched to a gene. The CDR3 length is 16 residues. The chain combines TRBV23-1 with TRBJ2-7; 8 bases map to TRBD2. Being an ORF, TRBV23-1 has a function that is uncertain. The source was peripheral blood, collected from a patient treated with photon-based radiotherapy. The origin of this receptor is a woman between 35 and 50 years old with cholangiocarcinoma. This CDR3 is CASGPSGLATSYEQYF. In DNA form, the CDR3 reads TGCGCCAGCGGCCCGTCCGGACTAGCAACCTCCTACGAGCAGTACTTC.